This T cell receptor (beta chain) originates from a study of OX40 agonist ivuxolimab in advanced cancers. Across the whole study: An agonistic anti-OX40 (CD134) antibody, ivuxolimab, was used to treat the patients. The group had a mean age of roughly 65 years, ranged from roughly 23 to 85, and was around 86% male. General study findings and limits: The expanded peripheral T cells' antigen specificity was not determined. At 0.1 to 3.0 mg/kg and by week 6, CD4+ and CD8+ T cells in the blood had expanded clonally.

Sequencing used immunoSEQ multiplex PCR; TCRdb keeps in-frame clones, though not all of them. Of about 59,000 clones in the sample, 87% were seen once. The germline V and J ends were trimmed by 6 bases and 6 bases, with 15 bases remaining between them. Germline V gene data show CDR1 as MDHEN and CDR2 as SYDVKM. This CDR3 is 14 amino acids long. A word on this clone: The antigen is unknown.

The sequence was collected from an adult with an advanced solid tumor such as melanoma, head and neck, liver or kidney cancer. Here the sequenced sample was CD4+ or CD8+ T cells sorted from blood, taken in a trial of the OX40 agonist ivuxolimab. The V and J genes are TRBV28 and TRBJ2-1; D may be TRBD2 (7 bases). The DNA of the CDR3 is TGTGCCAGCAGCCGAAGGGGGGGCCTCAATGAGCAGTTCTTC. The encoded protein is CASSRRGGLNEQFF.